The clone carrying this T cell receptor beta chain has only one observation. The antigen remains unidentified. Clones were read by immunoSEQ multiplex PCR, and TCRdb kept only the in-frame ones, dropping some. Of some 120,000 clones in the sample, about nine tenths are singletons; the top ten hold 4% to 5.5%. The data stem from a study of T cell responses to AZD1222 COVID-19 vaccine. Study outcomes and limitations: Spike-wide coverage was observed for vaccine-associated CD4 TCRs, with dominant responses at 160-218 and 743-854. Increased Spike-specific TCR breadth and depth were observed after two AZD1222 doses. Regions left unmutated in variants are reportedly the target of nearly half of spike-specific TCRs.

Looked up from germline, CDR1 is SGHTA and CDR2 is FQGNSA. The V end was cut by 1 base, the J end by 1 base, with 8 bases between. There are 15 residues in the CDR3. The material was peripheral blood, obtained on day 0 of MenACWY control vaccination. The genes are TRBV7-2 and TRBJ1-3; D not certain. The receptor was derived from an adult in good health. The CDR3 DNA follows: TGTGCCAGCAGCTTAGTAGGACTATCTGGAAACACCATATATTTT. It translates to CASSLVGLSGNTIYF.